A selection of T cell receptor beta chains follows, all from one sample in a study of beta chain features in type 1 diabetes. The repertoire was sequenced with immunoSEQ multiplex PCR; TCRdb's copy has only in-frame clones and lacks some. The sample holds 350,000 to 450,000 clones, around 15% seen once. Sequencing was done on a sample of naive CD4+ T cells from blood. Receptors originate from a woman aged 18-29 years in good health. CDR3s include the opening cysteine and the closing phenylalanine or tryptophan. The D gene is left open where the match is weak. For some rows the clone size is stated as once, few or many, or as a class when expanded; others skip it.

j_call v_call d_call clone_size cdr3_nt cdr3_aa
TRBJ2-7 TRBV6-5 NA NA TGTGCCAGCAGTGAATCGGGCTACGAGCAGTACTTC CASSESGYEQYF
TRBJ2-2 TRBV7-8 TRBD1 NA TGTGCCAGCAGCCACGGGACAGCGAACACCGGGGAGCTGTTTTTT CASSHGTANTGELFF
TRBJ2-3 TRBV7-9 TRBD1 few TGTGCCAGCAGCCGGGACAGGACCACAGATACGCAGTATTTT CASSRDRTTDTQYF
TRBJ1-1 TRBV28 TRBD1 NA TGTGCCAGCAGTGGACACAGGGGGCGGAGGACCCCGAACACTGAAGCTTTCTTT CASSGHRGRRTPNTEAFF
TRBJ2-1 TRBV10-3 NA few TGTGCCATCAGTGAGTCGACAAGTCATGAGCAGTTCTTC CAISESTSHEQFF
TRBJ2-7 TRBV5-1 NA few TGCGCCAGCAGCTTGCTTCCGGCATCGGGGAGCGAGCAGTACTTC CASSLLPASGSEQYF
TRBJ2-2 TRBV7-3 TRBD2 NA TGTGCCAGCAGCCAGGGACTAGCGGGAGAGGTCGGGGAGCTGTTTTTT CASSQGLAGEVGELFF
TRBJ2-7 TRBV7-3 TRBD1 NA TGTGCCAGCAGCATGGGACAGGGGCTCTACGAGCAGTACTTC CASSMGQGLYEQYF
TRBJ2-7 TRBV29-1 NA NA TGCAGCGTTGGGTCGGAGGGGCTACACTACGAGCAGTACTTC CSVGSEGLHYEQYF
TRBJ1-5 TRBV10-2 TRBD1 NA TGCGCCAGCAGTGACGGACAGGGCAGTCAGCCCCAGCATTTT CASSDGQGSQPQHF
TRBJ1-5 TRBV6-5 NA NA TGTGCCAGCAGGAAAACAGGGAGTGGCAATCAGCCCCAGCATTTT CASRKTGSGNQPQHF
TRBJ2-5 TRBV5-1 TRBD2 NA TGCGCCAGCAGCCCGCGAGAGACTAGCGGCCAAGAGACCCAGTACTTC CASSPRETSGQETQYF
TRBJ2-1 TRBV20-1 NA NA TGCAGTGCTACCTTTTACAATGAGCAGTTCTTC CSATFYNEQFF
TRBJ2-2 TRBV28 NA NA TGTGCCAGCAGTTTGAGGGTACCCGGGGAGCTGTTTTTT CASSLRVPGELFF
TRBJ1-5 TRBV6-5 NA few TGTGCCAGCAGCCCGAGGCTCGTAGGTTATCAGCCCCAGCATTTT CASSPRLVGYQPQHF
TRBJ1-2 TRBV27 TRBD1 NA TGTGCCAGCAGTACTTACAGGGGTTCCCTCATTGGCTACACCTTC CASSTYRGSLIGYTF
TRBJ2-5 TRBV5-4 NA NA TGTGCCAGCAGCCCAACTAGTAGTTCGGAGACCCAGTACTTC CASSPTSSSETQYF
TRBJ1-2 TRBV28 NA few TGTGCCAGCAGTTTATCAGATGGCTACACCTTC CASSLSDGYTF
TRBJ2-1 TRBV28 NA NA TGTGCCAGCACCAGCGTTGCCTACAATGAGCAGTTCTTC CASTSVAYNEQFF
TRBJ2-5 TRBV18 NA NA TGTGCCAGCTCACCGACTCTAAGCCGGGAGACCCAGTACTTC CASSPTLSRETQYF